One sample yielded the 17 T cell receptor beta chains listed below, sequenced in a study of CD8 T cells in Susac syndrome. Random hexamers were used to reverse transcribe an amount of roughly 0.45 to 1 ug RNA. TCRdb recomputed calls from the immunoSEQ multiplex PCR reads with MiXCR, one row per CDR3 protein. The sample lists 180,000 or so distinct CDR3 sequences; approximately 94% were seen once. Sequencing was carried out using CD4+ T cells from PBMCs. These receptors were taken from a human donor in good health.

The chain carries TRBV20-1 and TRBJ2-3; 9 nucleotides match TRBD2. The CDR3 has 15 residues. Germline trimming cut 3 bases from V and 2 bases from J; bases unmatched to any gene: 6. Germline V gene data show CDR1 as DFQATT and CDR2 as SNEGSKA (reference sequence). CDR3 sequence reads: CSASPAGGLTDTQYF. The CDR3 DNA reads as TGCAGTGCTAGCCCGGCGGGAGGGCTCACAGATACGCAGTATTTT.

This clonotype was counted between two and nine times. The CDR3 nucleotides are TGTGCCAGCAGTTTGGGGGACGAGCAGTACTTC. As protein: CASSLGDEQYF. V gene TRBV13 combines with J gene TRBJ2-7, with D perhaps matching TRBD1 or TRBD2 (5 bases each). The V and J ends lost 6 bases and 5 bases respectively, with 8 bases between them. Germline values: CDR1 PRHDT, CDR2 FYEKMQ (reference sequence). The CDR3 loop spans 11 amino acids.

The chain joins TRBV6-2 or TRBV6-3 to TRBJ2-6; TRBD1 or TRBD2 may be the D gene (5 bases each). V was cut by 5 bases and J by 0 bases, with 17 bases left in between. Germline CDR1 is MNHEY and CDR2 is SVGEGT. The length of the CDR3 is 18 residues. Here the CDR3 DNA reads TGTGCCAGCAGTACCTCCGGGACGTACGACTCTGGGGCCAACGTCCTGACTTTC. Amino acids: CASSTSGTYDSGANVLTF.

This chain connects TRBV2 to TRBJ2-1; possibly TRBD2 for D (5 bases). V lost 3 bases, J lost 6 bases, and 15 bases lay in between. Germline V CDR1 and CDR2: SNHLY, FYNNEI. The CDR3 contains 15 residues. The CDR3 nucleotides read TGTGCCAGCAGTGACATTGGACTCTACTCCAATGAGCAGTTCTTC. It codes for CASSDIGLYSNEQFF.

The chain employs TRBV28 and TRBJ1-2; no reliable D call. V was cut by 5 bases and J by 5 bases, with 12 bases left in between. The germline gives CDR1 MDHEN, CDR2 SYDVKM. The CDR3 loop spans 13 amino acids. The DNA of the CDR3 is TGTGCCAGCAGTCTACACGGGAAGTATGGCTACACCTTC. It translates to CASSLHGKYGYTF.

The CDR3 loop reads CASSTGLAGDTGELFF. The CDR3 nucleotides read TGTGCCAGCAGTACGGGACTAGCGGGCGACACCGGGGAGCTGTTTTTT. The chain joins TRBV2 to TRBJ2-2; 12 positions agree with TRBD2. Germline CDR1 is SNHLY and CDR2 is FYNNEI. The length of the CDR3 is 16 residues. J lost 3 bases, V lost 5 bases, and 4 bases had no gene match.

This clonotype showed up just once. This chain joins TRBV29-1 and TRBJ2-5; 9 positions match TRBD2. V lost 8 bases, J lost 5 bases, and 9 bases stayed unmatched. Germline CDR1 SQVTM, CDR2 ANQGSEA. This CDR3 is built from 13 residues. The CDR3 loop reads CSFRAGGAETQYF. CDR3 DNA sequence: TGCAGCTTCCGAGCGGGAGGTGCTGAGACCCAGTACTTC.

The chain carries TRBV24-1 and TRBJ2-6; perhaps TRBD1 as D (6 bases). Trimming removed 3 bases at V and 4 bases at J, with 12 bases between. Germline V gene sequence: CDR1 KGHDR, CDR2 SFDVKD. CDR3 size: 16 residues. In nucleotides, the CDR3 is TGTGCCACCAGTGATGCAGGGGCGCAGGGGGCCAACGTCCTGACTTTC. Translating gives CATSDAGAQGANVLTF.

The rearrangement uses TRBV20-1 and TRBJ2-7; 8 nucleotides match TRBD2. Germline CDR1 is DFQATT and CDR2 is SNEGSKA (reference sequence). The ends lost 5 bases at V and 2 bases at J; junction bases unmatched: 8. This CDR3 comprises 14 residues. CDR3 in amino acids: CSAFDGAGAYEQYF. In nucleotides, the CDR3 is TGCAGTGCTTTCGACGGAGCGGGAGCCTACGAGCAGTACTTC.

This clonotype showed up just once. This chain connects TRBV28 to TRBJ1-1; tentative D call: TRBD1 (6 bases). This CDR3 has 17 amino acids. Germline-derived CDR1 and CDR2 are MDHEN and SYDVKM. With 6 bases removed from V and 4 bases from J, the gap between germline ends came to 24 bases. The CDR3 here is CASRSFDRIGVGTEAFF. Here the CDR3 DNA reads TGTGCCAGCAGGTCCTTCGACAGGATCGGGGTAGGCACTGAAGCTTTCTTT.

The chain couples TRBV29-1 to TRBJ2-7; TRBD1 aligns across 8 bases. The CDR3 totals 12 residues. V lost 3 bases, J lost 6 bases, and 4 bases stayed unmatched. CDR1 is SQVTM, CDR2 ANQGSEA, per germline. CDR3 bases: TGCAGCGTTGAGGGGACAGGTCCCGAGCAGTACTTC. Translation gives CSVEGTGPEQYF.

J is TRBJ2-5 and V is TRBV9; either TRBD1 or TRBD2 may supply D (5 bases each). Germline values: CDR1 SGDLS, CDR2 YYNGEE. The CDR3 is 13 residues long. V gave up 0 bases and J gave up 5 bases, with 8 bases separating them. CDR3: CASSVGREETQYF. DNA of the CDR3: TGTGCCAGCAGCGTAGGCAGGGAGGAGACCCAGTACTTC.

This chain links TRBV7-2 with TRBJ2-7; perhaps D is TRBD1 or TRBD2 (5 bases each). The CDR3 runs 15 residues. Germline loops: CDR1 SGHTA, CDR2 FQGNSA. Trimming removed 5 bases at V and 3 bases at J, with 17 bases between. The CDR3 protein is CASSLIRDGGYEQYF. CDR3 sequence (DNA): TGTGCCAGCAGCCTAATCAGGGACGGCGGCTACGAGCAGTACTTC.

The chain has TRBV6-6 and TRBJ2-7, with 8 bases matching TRBD1. The CDR3 is 14 residues long. CDR1 and CDR2 (germline): MNHNY, SVGAGI (reference sequence). Losses at the gene ends were 4 bases for V and 4 bases for J; bases not matched to a gene: 6. CDR3 amino acids: CASSSGDRRYEQYF. The CDR3 coding sequence is TGTGCCAGCAGTTCCGGGGACAGGAGGTACGAGCAGTACTTC.

This chain joins TRBV15 and TRBJ2-1; the D is unclear. The germline V gene encodes CDR1 LNHNV and CDR2 YYDKDF (reference sequence). The CDR3 spans 16 residues. Trimming cost V 0 bases and J 0 bases, with 9 bases left between them. DNA for the CDR3: TGTGCCACCAGCAGAGATGTCTCGAGCTCCTACAATGAGCAGTTCTTC. Encoded protein: CATSRDVSSSYNEQFF.

The sample holds one count of this clonotype. The chain combines TRBV30 with TRBJ1-5; tentatively, D is TRBD1 (5 bases). Trimming took off 1 base at V and 3 bases at J, with 10 bases between the two ends. Germline V gene data show CDR1 as GTSNPN and CDR2 as SVGIG (reference sequence). This CDR3 region has 14 residues. CDR3 sequence (DNA): TGTGCCTGGAGTGGAGGGGCGGTCAATCAGCCCCAGCATTTT. Translating gives CAWSGGAVNQPQHF. Full variable domain (outside the CDR3, taken from reference TRBV30 and TRBJ1-5): SQTIHQWPATLVQPVGSPLSLECTVEGTSNPNLYWYRQAAGRGLQLLFYSVGIGQISSEVPQNLSASRPQDRQFILSSKKLLLSDSGFYLCAWSGGAVNQPQHFGDGTRLSIL.

This sequence joins TRBV2 and TRBJ1-2; TRBD1 is a possible D gene (6 bases). The CDR3 is 13 residues long. CDR1 is SNHLY, CDR2 FYNNEI, per germline. V lost 8 bases and J lost 8, with 18 bases in between. The CDR3 DNA follows: TGTGCCAGCGAGGGGCAGGGGCGCAGGGGCTACACCTTC. Translating it yields CASEGQGRRGYTF.